A single sample gave rise to the 5 T cell receptor beta chains below, sequenced in a study of blood T cell repertoires in COVID-19. Profiled with immunoSEQ multiplex PCR; TCRdb holds only in-frame clones, not every one. Of 250,000 to 350,000 clones listed, roughly 90% are singletons. The specimen was peripheral blood. Receptor source: a woman aged 25 to 39 with COVID-19, enrolled during active disease.

The chain combines TRBV9 with TRBJ1-1, with D tentatively TRBD1 (5 bases). Trimming removed 4 bases at V and 4 bases at J, with 14 bases between. The CDR3 contains 14 residues. The germline V gene has CDR1 SGDLS and CDR2 YYNGEE. CDR3 bases: TGTGCCAGCAGCCTGTCGGGGGGTAGCACTGAAGCTTTCTTT. It translates to CASSLSGGSTEAFF.

This clone was seen a handful of times. This chain links TRBV6-5 with TRBJ2-7; no clear D gene. The germline CDR1 and CDR2 sequences are MNHEY and SVGAGI. Trimming left V 4 bases short and J 0 bases short, with 16 bases between. The CDR3 is made up of 16 amino acids. The CDR3 region has the DNA TGTGCCAGCAGTTTGTTCGGCGACTGGAGCTCCTACGAGCAGTACTTC. Translated: CASSLFGDWSSYEQYF.

This clone was seen a few times. The V call is TRBV7-3, the J call TRBJ1-6; TRBD1 matches at 10 bases. Germline loops: CDR1 SGHTA, CDR2 FQGTGA. With 4 bases clipped from V and 10 bases from J, the junction kept 7 bases outside the gene matches. The CDR3 consists of 15 residues. DNA of the CDR3: TGTGCCAGCAGCTCCGGGACAGGGGAGCGATCACCCCTCCACTTT. This sequence encodes CASSSGTGERSPLHF.

This chain links TRBV5-1 with TRBJ2-5, with 10 bases aligning to TRBD1. V lost 4 bases to trimming and J lost 5 bases; unmatched junction nucleotides: 8. CDR1 is SGHRS, CDR2 YFSETQ, per germline. This CDR3 contains 15 residues. CDR3 loop: CASSERDRGWETQYF. The CDR3 region has the DNA TGCGCCAGCAGCGAAAGGGACAGGGGTTGGGAGACCCAGTACTTC.

This chain uses TRBV27 with TRBJ2-5; 7 nucleotides line up with TRBD1. This CDR3 region has 15 residues. Trimming at V came to 2 bases and at J to 1 base, leaving 4 bases not matched to a gene. Germline values: CDR1 MNHEY, CDR2 SMNVEV (reference sequence). The CDR3 DNA reads TGTGCCAGCAGTTTAACAGGGGAGCCCCAAGAGACCCAGTACTTC. Amino acid sequence: CASSLTGEPQETQYF.